These T cell receptor beta chains were read from a single sample in a study of T cell changes during pregnancy in multiple sclerosis. Repertoires were generated with immunoSEQ multiplex PCR, while TCRdb's copy carries only in-frame clones and drops some. The table includes around 30,000 clones, over 80% detected once. The sequencing used CD8+ T cells from peripheral blood mononuclear cells, collected before pregnancy. These receptors were taken from a female donor with multiple sclerosis, enrolled in a pregnancy study. Each CDR3 is given with its conserved first and last residue. The D gene is left open where the match is weak. Some rows have no size entry. The others give once, few or many, or a class for an expanded clone.

TRBJ1-3	.	.	TRBV10-1	TGCGCCAGCAGTGAAATAGTCTCGGGGGGTAGCTCTGGAAACACCATATATTTT	CASSEIVSGGSSGNTIYF
TRBJ2-1	.	.	TRBV7-3	TGTGCCAGCAGCTGGGAGGGGGGGCTCTACAATGAGCAGTTCTTC	CASSWEGGLYNEQFF
TRBJ1-2	.	TRBD1	TRBV27	TGTGCCAGCAGTTTCCGGGACAGGGCTGGCTACACCTTC	CASSFRDRAGYTF
TRBJ2-5	.	.	TRBV7-7	TGTGCCAGCAGCTTTCCACCAGGGTATCAAGAGACCCAGTACTTC	CASSFPPGYQETQYF
TRBJ1-4	once	TRBD1	TRBV7-9	TGTGCCAGCAATAAACAGGGGGCATCTTTCCCAACTAATGAAAAACTGTTTTTT	CASNKQGASFPTNEKLFF
TRBJ1-1	few	.	TRBV27	TGTGCCAGCAGTTTATCGGAGGCGATGAACACTGAAGCTTTCTTT	CASSLSEAMNTEAFF
TRBJ2-5	.	.	TRBV5-1	TGCGCCAGCAGCTTGGCGTTCGAGACCCAGTACTTC	CASSLAFETQYF
TRBJ2-1	.	TRBD2	TRBV28	TGTGCCAGCAGTTTGTTTCTAGCGGCTAACAATGAGCAGTTCTTC	CASSLFLAANNEQFF
TRBJ2-1	.	.	TRBV4-1	TGCGCCAGCAGCCAAGAAACCTGGACTACCCTATACAATGAGCAGTTCTTC	CASSQETWTTLYNEQFF
TRBJ1-1	once	.	TRBV21-1	TGTGCCAGCACCACCTGCGGAGGTTTGTTGTCTGAAGCTTTCTTT	CASTTCGGLLSEAFF
TRBJ2-7	.	TRBD2	TRBV2	TGTGCCAGCACGGGGGGTTTCTCATACGAGCAGTACTTC	CASTGGFSYEQYF
TRBJ2-7	medium-sized	.	TRBV27	TGTGCCAGCAGTTTACAGGGTACCTACGAGCAGTACTTC	CASSLQGTYEQYF
TRBJ2-7	.	.	TRBV5-4	TGTGCCAGCAGCTTGGGGCGGGGTAGCTCCTACGAGCAGTACTTC	CASSLGRGSSYEQYF
TRBJ2-1	.	.	TRBV7-9	TGTGCCAGCAGCGCGGTCATGAACTCCTACAATGAGCAGTTCTTC	CASSAVMNSYNEQFF
TRBJ2-7	.	TRBD1	TRBV5-6	TGTGCCAGCAGCGACGACCGACAGGGGGGCTACGAGCAGTACTTC	CASSDDRQGGYEQYF
TRBJ1-2	few	.	TRBV5-1	TGCGCCAGCAGCTTGGGTGACAGTTATGGCTACACCTTC	CASSLGDSYGYTF
TRBJ1-2	.	.	TRBV27	TGTGCCAGCAGCCCCCGACATAACTATGGCTACACCTTC	CASSPRHNYGYTF
TRBJ2-5	few	TRBD2	TRBV6-1	TGTGCCAGCAGTGAGAGGACTAGCGGGAGTGAGACCCAGTACTTC	CASSERTSGSETQYF
TRBJ2-7	.	.	TRBV27	TGTGCCAGCAGTTTACCGGGTCCCGAGCAGTACTTC	CASSLPGPEQYF
TRBJ1-2	many	TRBD1	TRBV4-1	TGCGCCAGCAGCCATGGACAGGGGGAAGGGTATGGCTACACCTTC	CASSHGQGEGYGYTF
TRBJ2-5	.	.	TRBV7-6	TGTGCCAGCAGCTTAGAAGCGTGGGAGACCCAGTACTTC	CASSLEAWETQYF
TRBJ1-1	.	TRBD1	TRBV7-2	TGTGCCAGCAGGGTACGACAGGGGGCGGGCCGGACTGAAGCTTTCTTT	CASRVRQGAGRTEAFF
TRBJ2-1	.	.	TRBV7-9	TGTGCCAGCAGTCCAACTATGAGCTCCTACAATGAGCAGTTCTTC	CASSPTMSSYNEQFF
TRBJ2-5	.	.	TRBV2	TGTGCCAGCGTGGGCAGGGGACGAGGGGAGACCCAGTACTTC	CASVGRGRGETQYF
TRBJ2-7	.	TRBD2	TRBV27	TGTGCCAGCAGCCCCGGACTAGCGGGCCTCTACGAGCAGTACTTC	CASSPGLAGLYEQYF
TRBJ2-1	.	TRBD2	TRBV29-1	TGCAGCGTTGAGTTAGACGGGACTATATCCTTGAGGCAGTTCTTC	CSVELDGTISLRQFF
TRBJ1-2	few	.	TRBV30	TGTGCCTGGAGGCGGGGGGGGCCTAGTGGCTACACCTTC	CAWRRGGPSGYTF
TRBJ2-1	.	.	TRBV7-9	TGTGCCAGCAGCGGGCCCTATTCCTACAATGAGCAGTTCTTC	CASSGPYSYNEQFF
TRBJ1-2	.	TRBD1	TRBV30	TGTGCCTGGAGTTTTGGGACAGGGAGTTATGGCTACACCTTC	CAWSFGTGSYGYTF
TRBJ2-3	.	.	TRBV19	TGTGCCAGTAGTATTCTCGAACAGGAAAGTGGTACGCAGTATTTT	CASSILEQESGTQYF
TRBJ1-5	once	.	TRBV7-2	TGTGCCAGCACCTGGCAGGGGTTAGGGATACGGAGCAATCAGCCCCAGCATTTT	CASTWQGLGIRSNQPQHF
TRBJ2-7	.	.	TRBV28	TGTGCCAGCAGTTTATTACCGGGCTCCTACGAGCAGTACTTC	CASSLLPGSYEQYF
TRBJ1-1	.	.	TRBV4-3	TGCGCCAGCAGCCAAGGAAAAGCCTTTTTGACTGAAGCTTTCTTT	CASSQGKAFLTEAFF
TRBJ1-1	.	.	TRBV30	TGTGCCTGGAGTGTACTGGCTGAAGCTTTCTTT	CAWSVLAEAFF
TRBJ2-3	.	TRBD1	TRBV19	TGTGCCAGTAGTATGGCAGGGGGCGCGACAGATACGCAGTATTTT	CASSMAGGATDTQYF
TRBJ2-2	.	.	TRBV29-1	TGCAGCGTTGCTAGATACACCGGGGAGCTGTTTTTT	CSVARYTGELFF
TRBJ2-5	.	.	TRBV5-1	TGCGCCAGCAGTGCGGGTCTAGAGACCCAGTACTTC	CASSAGLETQYF
TRBJ2-5	.	.	TRBV2	TGTGCCAGCAGAATACAGGGTATGGGAGAGACCCAGTACTTC	CASRIQGMGETQYF
TRBJ1-4	.	.	TRBV27	TGTGCCAGCAGTATACACCGTGGGGGCGCAGGTGAAAAACTGTTTTTT	CASSIHRGGAGEKLFF
TRBJ2-7	.	.	TRBV5-5	TGTGCCAGCAGCTTGTGGGGGGAGGATTGGTCAGGAGGTTCGGACGAGCAGTACTTC	CASSLWGEDWSGGSDEQYF
TRBJ1-2	.	TRBD1	TRBV15	TGTGCCACCAGCAGAGATTTACAGGGGTATGGCTACACCTTC	CATSRDLQGYGYTF
TRBJ2-1	.	TRBD2	TRBV28	TGTGCCAGCAGAGTGGGGCTAGCGGGACTCTACAATGAGCAGTTCTTC	CASRVGLAGLYNEQFF
TRBJ2-7	.	.	TRBV15	TGTGCCACCAGCAGAGATGATGTGGAGAGAAGCTCCTACGAGCAGTACTTC	CATSRDDVERSSYEQYF